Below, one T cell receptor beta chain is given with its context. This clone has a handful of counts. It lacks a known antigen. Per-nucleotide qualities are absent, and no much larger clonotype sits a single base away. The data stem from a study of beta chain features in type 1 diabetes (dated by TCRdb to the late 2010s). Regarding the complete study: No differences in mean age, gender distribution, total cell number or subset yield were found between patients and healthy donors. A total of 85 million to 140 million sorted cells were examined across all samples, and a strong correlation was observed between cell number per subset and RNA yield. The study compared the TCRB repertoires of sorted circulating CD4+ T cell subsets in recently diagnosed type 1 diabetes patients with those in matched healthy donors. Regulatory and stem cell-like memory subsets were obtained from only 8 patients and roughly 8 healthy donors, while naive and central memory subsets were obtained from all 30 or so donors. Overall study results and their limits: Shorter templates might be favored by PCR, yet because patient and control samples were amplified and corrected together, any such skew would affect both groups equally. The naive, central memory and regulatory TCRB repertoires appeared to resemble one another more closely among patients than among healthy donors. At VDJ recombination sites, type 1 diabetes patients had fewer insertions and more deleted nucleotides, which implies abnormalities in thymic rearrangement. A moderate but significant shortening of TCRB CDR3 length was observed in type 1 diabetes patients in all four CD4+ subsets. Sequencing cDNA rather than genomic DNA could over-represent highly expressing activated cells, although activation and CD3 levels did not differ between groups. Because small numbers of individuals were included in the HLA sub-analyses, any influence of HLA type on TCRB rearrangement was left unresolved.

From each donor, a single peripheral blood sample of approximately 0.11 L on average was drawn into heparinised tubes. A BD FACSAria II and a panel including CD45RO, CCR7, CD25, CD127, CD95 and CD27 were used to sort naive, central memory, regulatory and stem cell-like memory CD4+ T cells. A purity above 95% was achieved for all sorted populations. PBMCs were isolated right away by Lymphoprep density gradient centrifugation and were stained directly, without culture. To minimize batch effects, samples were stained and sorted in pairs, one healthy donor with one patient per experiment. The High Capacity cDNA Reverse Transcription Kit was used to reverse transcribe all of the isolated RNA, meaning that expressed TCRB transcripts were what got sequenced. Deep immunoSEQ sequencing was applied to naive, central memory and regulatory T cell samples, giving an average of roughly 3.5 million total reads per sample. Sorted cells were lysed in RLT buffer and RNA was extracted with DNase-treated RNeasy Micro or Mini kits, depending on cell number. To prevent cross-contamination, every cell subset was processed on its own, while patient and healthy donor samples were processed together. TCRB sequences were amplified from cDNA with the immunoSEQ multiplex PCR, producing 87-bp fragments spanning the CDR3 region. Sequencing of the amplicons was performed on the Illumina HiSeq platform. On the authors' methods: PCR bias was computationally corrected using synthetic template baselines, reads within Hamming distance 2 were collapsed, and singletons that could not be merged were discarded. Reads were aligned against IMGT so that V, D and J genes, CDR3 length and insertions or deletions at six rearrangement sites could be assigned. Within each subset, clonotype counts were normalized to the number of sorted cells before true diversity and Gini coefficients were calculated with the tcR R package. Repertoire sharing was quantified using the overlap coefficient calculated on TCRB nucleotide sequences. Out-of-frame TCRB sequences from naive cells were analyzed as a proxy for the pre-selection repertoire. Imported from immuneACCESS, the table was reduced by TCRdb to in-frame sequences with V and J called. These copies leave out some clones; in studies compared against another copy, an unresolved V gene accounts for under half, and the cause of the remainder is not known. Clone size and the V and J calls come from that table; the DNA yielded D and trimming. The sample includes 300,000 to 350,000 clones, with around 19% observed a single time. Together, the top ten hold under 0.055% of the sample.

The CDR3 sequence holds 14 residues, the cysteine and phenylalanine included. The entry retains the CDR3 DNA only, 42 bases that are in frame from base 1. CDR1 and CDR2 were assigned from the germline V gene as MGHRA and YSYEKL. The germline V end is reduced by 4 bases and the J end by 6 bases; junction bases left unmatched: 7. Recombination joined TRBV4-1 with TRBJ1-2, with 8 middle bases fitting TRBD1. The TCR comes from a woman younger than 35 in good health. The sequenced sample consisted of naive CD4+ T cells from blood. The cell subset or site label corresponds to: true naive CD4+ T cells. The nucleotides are TGCGCCAGCAGCCCGACGGACAGGGTTGATGGCTACACCTTC. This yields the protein CASSPTDRVDGYTF.